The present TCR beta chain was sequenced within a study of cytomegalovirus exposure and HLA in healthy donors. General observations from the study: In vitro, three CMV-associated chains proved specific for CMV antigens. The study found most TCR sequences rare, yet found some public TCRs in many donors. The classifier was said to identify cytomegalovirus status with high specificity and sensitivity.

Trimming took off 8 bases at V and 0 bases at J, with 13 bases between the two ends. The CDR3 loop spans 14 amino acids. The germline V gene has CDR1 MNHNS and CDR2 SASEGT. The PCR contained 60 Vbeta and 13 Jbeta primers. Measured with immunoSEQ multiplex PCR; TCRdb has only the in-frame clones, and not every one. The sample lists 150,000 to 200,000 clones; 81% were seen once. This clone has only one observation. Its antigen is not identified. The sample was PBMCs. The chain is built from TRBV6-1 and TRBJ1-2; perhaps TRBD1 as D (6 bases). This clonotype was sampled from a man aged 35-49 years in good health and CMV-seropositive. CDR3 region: CASGIQGANYGYTF. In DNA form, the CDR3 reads TGTGCCAGCGGGATACAGGGCGCTAACTATGGCTACACCTTC.